Listed here is a single T cell receptor beta chain. Antigen: not known. These data are taken from a study of metastatic and nonmetastatic thyroid tumors. For the study at large: Where malignant and benign thyroid patients were concerned, repertoires were compared across blood and tumor or nodule tissue. Study conclusions and caveats: As reported, TCR beta diversity in blood and tumor was significantly higher in malignant thyroid tumors than in benign nodules.

Original processing methods: A classifier for distant metastasis in papillary thyroid cancer was constructed using CDR3 differences observed across clinicopathological groups. Through MiXCR, TCRdb re-clonotyped the PCR reads. Clone size and V and J calls follow TCRdb, not the original study. The sample yields fewer than 30,000 clones, around 15% seen once. No patient received treatment before thyroid surgery. The length of the CDR3 is 14 residues. Germline V gene data show CDR1 as LGHDT and CDR2 as YNNKEL (reference sequence). Trimming at V came to 1 base and at J to 8 bases, leaving 1 base not matched to a gene.

Sequencing was carried out using blood. This TCR came from a female donor with papillary thyroid cancer or a benign thyroid nodule (not recorded which). Some clones in this sample may be carry-over from other donors' samples. The chain is built from TRBV3-1 and TRBJ2-1; 11 bases line up with TRBD1. The CDR3 region is CASSQGGQGDEQFF. As DNA, the CDR3 is TGTGCCAGCAGCCAAGGGGGACAGGGGGATGAGCAGTTCTTC.